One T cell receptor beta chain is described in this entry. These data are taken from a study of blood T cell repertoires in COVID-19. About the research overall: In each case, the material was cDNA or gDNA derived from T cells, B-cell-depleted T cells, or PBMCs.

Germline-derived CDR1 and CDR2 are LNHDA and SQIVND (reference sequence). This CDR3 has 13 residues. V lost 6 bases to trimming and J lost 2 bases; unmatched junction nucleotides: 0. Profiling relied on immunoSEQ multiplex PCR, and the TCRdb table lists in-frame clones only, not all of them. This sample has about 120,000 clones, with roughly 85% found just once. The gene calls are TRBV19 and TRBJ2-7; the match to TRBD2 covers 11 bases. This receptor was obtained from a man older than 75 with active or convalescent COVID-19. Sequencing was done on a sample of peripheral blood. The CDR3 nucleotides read TGTGCCAGTAGGACTAGCGGGACCTACGAGCAGTACTTC. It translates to CASRTSGTYEQYF.